These 2 T cell receptor beta chains came from one sample sequenced in a study of technical replicates of blood from a few donors. Assay: immunoSEQ multiplex PCR; the TCRdb copy retains only in-frame clones and omits some. The table lists 60,000 to 80,000 clones, 92% of them singletons, with about 0.38% in the top ten. What was sequenced was T cells isolated from PBMCs. Receptors originate from a human donor in good health.

V is TRBV15 and J is TRBJ2-3; possible D gene TRBD1, 5 bases. The CDR3 covers 13 residues. Between the trimmed V and J ends, which lost 4 bases and 5 bases, there was a span of 10 bases. Germline lookup yields CDR1 LNHNV and CDR2 YYDKDF (reference sequence). CDR3 in amino acids: CATSTRAGDTQYF. CDR3 nucleotide sequence: TGTGCCACCAGCACCAGGGCCGGAGATACGCAGTATTTT. The whole variable domain, filled in from reference TRBV15 and TRBJ2-3, reads DAMVIQNPRYQVTQFGKPVTLSCSQTLNHNVMYWYQQKSSQAPKLLFHYYDKDFNNEADTPDNFQSRRPNTSFCFLDIRSPGLGDTAMYLCATSTRAGDTQYFGPGTRLTVL.

The CDR3 is CASSQDPGTEDVETQYF. The CDR3, as DNA: TGTGCCAGCAGCCAAGATCCCGGGACAGAGGATGTAGAGACCCAGTACTTC. This chain uses TRBV4-2 with TRBJ2-5; 7 bases are a match to TRBD1. The CDR3 totals 17 residues. CDR1 and CDR2 (germline): LGHNA, YNFKEQ. J gave up 4 bases and V 0 bases, and 11 bases lay outside the gene matches.